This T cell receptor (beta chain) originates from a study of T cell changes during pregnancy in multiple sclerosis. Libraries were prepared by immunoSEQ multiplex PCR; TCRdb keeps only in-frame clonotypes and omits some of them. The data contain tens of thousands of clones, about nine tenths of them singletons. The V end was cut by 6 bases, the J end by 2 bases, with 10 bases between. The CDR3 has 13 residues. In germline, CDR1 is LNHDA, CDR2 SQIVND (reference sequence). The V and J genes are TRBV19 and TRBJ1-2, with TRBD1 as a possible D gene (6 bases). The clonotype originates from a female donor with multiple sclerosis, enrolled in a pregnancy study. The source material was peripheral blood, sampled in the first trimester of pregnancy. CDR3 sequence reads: CASSWTENYGYTF. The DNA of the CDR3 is TGTGCCAGTAGCTGGACAGAGAACTATGGCTACACCTTC. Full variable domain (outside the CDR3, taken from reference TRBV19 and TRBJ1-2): DGGITQSPKYLFRKEGQNVTLSCEQNLNHDAMYWYRQDPGQGLRLIYYSQIVNDFQKGDIAEGYSVSREKKESFPLTVTSAQKNPTAFYLCASSWTENYGYTFGSGTRLTVV.